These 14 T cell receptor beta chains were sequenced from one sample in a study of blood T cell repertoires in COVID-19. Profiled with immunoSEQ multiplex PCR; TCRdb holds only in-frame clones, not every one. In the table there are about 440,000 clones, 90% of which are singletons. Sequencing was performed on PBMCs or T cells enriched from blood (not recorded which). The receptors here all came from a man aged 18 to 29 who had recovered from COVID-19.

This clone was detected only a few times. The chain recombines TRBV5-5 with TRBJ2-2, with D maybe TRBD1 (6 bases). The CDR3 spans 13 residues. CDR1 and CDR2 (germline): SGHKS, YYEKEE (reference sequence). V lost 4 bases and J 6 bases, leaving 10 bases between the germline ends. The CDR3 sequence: CASSADRPGELFF. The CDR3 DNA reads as TGTGCCAGCAGCGCCGACAGGCCCGGGGAGCTGTTTTTT.

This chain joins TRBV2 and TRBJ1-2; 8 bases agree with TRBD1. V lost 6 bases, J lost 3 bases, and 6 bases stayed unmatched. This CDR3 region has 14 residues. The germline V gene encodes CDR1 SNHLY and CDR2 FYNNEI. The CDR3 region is CASSLAGQDYGYTF. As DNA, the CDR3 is TGTGCCAGCAGCCTAGCGGGACAGGACTATGGCTACACCTTC.

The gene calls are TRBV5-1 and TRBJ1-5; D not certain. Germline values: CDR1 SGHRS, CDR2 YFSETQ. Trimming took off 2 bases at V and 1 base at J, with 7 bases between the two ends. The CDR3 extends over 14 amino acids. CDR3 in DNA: TGCGCCAGCAGCTTTGCCGGGAGCAATCAGCCCCAGCATTTT. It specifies CASSFAGSNQPQHF.

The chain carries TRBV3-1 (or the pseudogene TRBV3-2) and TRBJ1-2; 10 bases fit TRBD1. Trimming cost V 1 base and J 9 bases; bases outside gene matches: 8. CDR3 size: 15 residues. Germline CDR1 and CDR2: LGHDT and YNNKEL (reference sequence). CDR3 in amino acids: CASSQVGQGISSYTF. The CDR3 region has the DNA TGTGCCAGCAGCCAAGTGGGACAGGGGATAAGTAGCTACACCTTC.

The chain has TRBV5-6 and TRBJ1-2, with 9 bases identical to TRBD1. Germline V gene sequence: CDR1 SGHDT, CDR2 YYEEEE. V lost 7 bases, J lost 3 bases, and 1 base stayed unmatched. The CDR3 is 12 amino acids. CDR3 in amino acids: CASRDRDYGYTF. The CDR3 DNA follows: TGTGCCAGCCGGGACAGGGACTATGGCTACACCTTC.

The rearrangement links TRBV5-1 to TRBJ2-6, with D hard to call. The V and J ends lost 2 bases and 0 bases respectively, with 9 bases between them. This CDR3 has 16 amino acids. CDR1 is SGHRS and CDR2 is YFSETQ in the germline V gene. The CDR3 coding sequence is TGCGCCAGCAGCTTTGGAGCATACTCTGGGGCCAACGTCCTGACTTTC. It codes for CASSFGAYSGANVLTF.

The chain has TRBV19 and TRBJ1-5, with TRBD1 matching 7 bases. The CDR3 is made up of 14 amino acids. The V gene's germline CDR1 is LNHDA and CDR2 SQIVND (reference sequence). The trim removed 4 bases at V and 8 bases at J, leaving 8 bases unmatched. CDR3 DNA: TGTGCCAGTAGTAGCGGGACAGAAATAAAGCCCCAGCATTTT. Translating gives CASSSGTEIKPQHF.

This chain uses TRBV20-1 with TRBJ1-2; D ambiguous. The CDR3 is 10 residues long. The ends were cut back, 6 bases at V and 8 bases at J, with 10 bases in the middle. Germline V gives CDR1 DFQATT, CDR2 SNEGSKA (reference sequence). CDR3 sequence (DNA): TGCAGTGCCACGCGCTGGGGCTACACCTTC. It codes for CSATRWGYTF.

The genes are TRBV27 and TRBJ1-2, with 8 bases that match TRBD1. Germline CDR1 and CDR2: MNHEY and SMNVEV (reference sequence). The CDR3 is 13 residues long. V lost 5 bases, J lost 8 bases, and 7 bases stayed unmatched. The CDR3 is CASSRTGLSGYTF. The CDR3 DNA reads TGTGCCAGCAGTCGGACAGGGCTGAGCGGCTACACCTTC.

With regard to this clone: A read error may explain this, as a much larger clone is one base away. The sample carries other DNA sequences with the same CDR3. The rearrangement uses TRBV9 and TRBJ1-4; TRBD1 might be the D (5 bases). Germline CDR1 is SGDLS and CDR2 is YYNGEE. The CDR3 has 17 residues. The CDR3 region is CASSVGHQVLRDEKLFF. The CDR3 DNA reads TGTGCCAGTAGCGTAGGACATCAGGTCCTCAGGGATGAAAAACTGTTTTTT.

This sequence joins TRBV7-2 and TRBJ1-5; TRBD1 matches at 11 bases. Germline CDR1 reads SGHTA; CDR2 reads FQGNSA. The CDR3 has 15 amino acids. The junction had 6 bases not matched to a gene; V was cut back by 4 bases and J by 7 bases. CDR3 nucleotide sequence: TGTGCCAGCAGCTGGGGGACAGGGGGAGAACAGCCCCAGCATTTT. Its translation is CASSWGTGGEQPQHF.

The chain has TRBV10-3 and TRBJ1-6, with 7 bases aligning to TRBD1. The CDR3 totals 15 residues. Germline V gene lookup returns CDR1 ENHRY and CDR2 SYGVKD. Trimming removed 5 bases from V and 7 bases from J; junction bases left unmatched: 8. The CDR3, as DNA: TGTGCCATCAGTCCGACAGGGATGGGCAATTCACCCCTCCACTTT. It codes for CAISPTGMGNSPLHF.

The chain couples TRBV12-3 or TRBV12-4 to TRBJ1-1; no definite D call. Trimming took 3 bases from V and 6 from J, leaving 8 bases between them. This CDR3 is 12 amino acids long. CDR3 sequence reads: CASSFRRAEAFF. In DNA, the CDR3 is TGTGCCAGCAGTTTCCGTCGAGCTGAAGCTTTCTTT.

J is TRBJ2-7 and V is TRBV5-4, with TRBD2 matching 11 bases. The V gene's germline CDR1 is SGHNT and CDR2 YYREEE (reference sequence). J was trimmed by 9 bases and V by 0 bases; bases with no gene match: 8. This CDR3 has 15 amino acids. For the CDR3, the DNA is TGTGCCAGCAGCTTGGACGGACTAGCGGGTTTAAGGCAGTACTTC. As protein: CASSLDGLAGLRQYF.